The 2 T cell receptor beta chains below come from one sample, sequenced in a study of neurological immune-mediated disorders. Time point indicated: longitudinal time-point 2. MiXCR was run by TCRdb on the 5' RACE reads, yielding one entry per CDR3 protein. The table lists some 100,000 distinct CDR3 sequences, roughly 13% of them singletons. Material: PBMCs. The receptors were gathered from a female donor with HTLV-1-associated myelopathy (HAM/TSP).

This clonotype showed up many times. The chain couples TRBV20-1 to TRBJ2-3; D may be TRBD1 (5 bases). The CDR3 is 13 amino acids. V was pared by 5 bases and J by 3 bases, with 12 bases between. Germline lookup yields CDR1 DFQATT and CDR2 SNEGSKA (reference sequence). The CDR3 nucleotides are TGCAGTGCTCTCGCAGGGATAACAGATACGCAGTATTTT. Protein: CSALAGITDTQYF.

In this sample, this clonotype turned up many times. J is TRBJ1-1 and V is TRBV12-3 or TRBV12-4, with TRBD1 matching over 7 bases. After removal of 6 bases from V and 1 base from J, the junction contained 8 bases not matched to a gene. This CDR3 comprises 15 residues. In DNA form, the CDR3 reads TGTGCCAGCAGCCTAAGGGGGCCTCGGAACACTGAAGCTTTCTTT. Protein sequence: CASSLRGPRNTEAFF.